This T cell receptor beta chain was identified in a study of blood T cell repertoires in COVID-19. About the research overall: T cells, B-cell-depleted T cells, or PBMCs supplied cDNA or gDNA.

The authors' processing: Amplifying reference gene primers gave estimates of nucleated cell counts. TCRdb's table, derived via immunoSEQ multiplex PCR, lists solely in-frame clones and lacks some. V and J calls and clone size come straight from that table; D and trimming were deduced from the DNA. The repertoire includes roughly 250,000 clones, approximately 90% of them detected once, and 2.1% sits in the top ten. The sample taken for sequencing was peripheral blood. The clonotype comes from a woman in her thirties or forties who had recovered from COVID-19.

The DNA of the CDR3 is TGCGCCAGCAGCCCCCGGACTAGCGGGAGGGCCAACAATGAGCAGTTCTTC. Its translation is CASSPRTSGRANNEQFF. The J gene is TRBJ2-1, the V gene TRBV4-1; 15 bases align to TRBD2. The ends lost 4 bases at V and 5 bases at J; junction bases unmatched: 6. The CDR3 extends over 17 amino acids. Germline CDR1 is MGHRA and CDR2 is YSYEKL.